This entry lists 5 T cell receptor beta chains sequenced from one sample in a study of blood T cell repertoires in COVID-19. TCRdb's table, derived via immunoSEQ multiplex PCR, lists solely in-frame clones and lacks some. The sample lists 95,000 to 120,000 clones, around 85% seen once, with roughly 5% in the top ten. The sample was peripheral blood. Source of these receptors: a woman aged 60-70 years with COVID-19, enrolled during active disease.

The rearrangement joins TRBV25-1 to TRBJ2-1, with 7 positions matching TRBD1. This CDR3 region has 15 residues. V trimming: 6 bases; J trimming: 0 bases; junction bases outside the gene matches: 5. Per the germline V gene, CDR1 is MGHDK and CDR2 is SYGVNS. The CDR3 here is CASSLTGDSYNEQFF. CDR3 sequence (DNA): TGTGCCAGCAGCCTAACAGGGGACTCCTACAATGAGCAGTTCTTC. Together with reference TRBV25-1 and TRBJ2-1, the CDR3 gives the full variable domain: EADIYQTPRYLVIGTGKKITLECSQTMGHDKMYWYQQDPGMELHLIHYSYGVNSTEKGDLSSESTVSRIRTEHFPLTLESARPSHTSQYLCASSLTGDSYNEQFFGPGTRLTVL.

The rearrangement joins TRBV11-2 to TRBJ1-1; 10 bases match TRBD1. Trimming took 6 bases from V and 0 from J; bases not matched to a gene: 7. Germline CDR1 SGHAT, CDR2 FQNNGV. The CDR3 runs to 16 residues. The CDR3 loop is CASRPLGTGVNTEAFF. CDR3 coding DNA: TGTGCCAGCAGACCATTAGGGACAGGGGTGAACACTGAAGCTTTCTTT.

CDR3 DNA sequence: TGTGCCAGCAGCGAGGGTTACAAGGCCCGGGTGTATGGCTACACCTTC. As protein: CASSEGYKARVYGYTF. The chain combines TRBV5-4 with TRBJ1-2; no reliable D call. The CDR3 contains 16 residues. The V and J ends lost 4 bases and 5 bases respectively, with 21 bases between them. Germline loops: CDR1 SGHNT, CDR2 YYREEE (reference sequence).

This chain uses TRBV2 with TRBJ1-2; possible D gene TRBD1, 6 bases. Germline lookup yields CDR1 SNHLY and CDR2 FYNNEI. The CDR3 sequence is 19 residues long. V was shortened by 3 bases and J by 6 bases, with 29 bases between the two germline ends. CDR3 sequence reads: CASSDSRSPGAGGGDGYTF. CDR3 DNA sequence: TGTGCCAGCAGTGACAGCAGGAGCCCAGGGGCAGGCGGTGGAGATGGCTACACCTTC.

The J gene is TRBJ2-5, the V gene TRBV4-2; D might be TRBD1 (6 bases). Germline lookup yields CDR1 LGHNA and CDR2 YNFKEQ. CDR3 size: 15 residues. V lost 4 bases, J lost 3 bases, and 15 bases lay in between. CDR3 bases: TGTGCCAGCAGCCTAATCGGTGCAGGGGAAGAGACCCAGTACTTC. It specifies CASSLIGAGEETQYF.